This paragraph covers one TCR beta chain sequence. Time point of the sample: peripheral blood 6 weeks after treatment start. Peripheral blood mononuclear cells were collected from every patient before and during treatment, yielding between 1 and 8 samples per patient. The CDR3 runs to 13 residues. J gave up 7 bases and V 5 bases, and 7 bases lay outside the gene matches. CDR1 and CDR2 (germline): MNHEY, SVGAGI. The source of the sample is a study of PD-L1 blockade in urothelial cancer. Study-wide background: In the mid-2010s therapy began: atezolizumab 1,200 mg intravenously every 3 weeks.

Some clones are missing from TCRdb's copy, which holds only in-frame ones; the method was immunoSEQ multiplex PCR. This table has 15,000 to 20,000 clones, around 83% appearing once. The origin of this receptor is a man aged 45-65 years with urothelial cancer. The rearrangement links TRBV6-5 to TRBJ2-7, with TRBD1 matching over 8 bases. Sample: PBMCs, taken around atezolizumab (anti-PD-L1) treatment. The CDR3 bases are TGTGCCAGCAGTGCGACAGGGGCTGGAGAGCAGTACGTC. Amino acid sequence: CASSATGAGEQYV.